This TCR beta chain was sequenced for a study of blood T cell repertoires in COVID-19. The wider study: Sites in the United States, Italy and Spain provided acute and convalescent COVID-19 samples. In each case, the material was cDNA or gDNA derived from T cells, B-cell-depleted T cells, or PBMCs.

Study processing details: Estimation of nucleated cell counts relied on the amplification of reference gene primers. Profiled with immunoSEQ multiplex PCR; TCRdb holds only in-frame clones, not every one. The V and J calls and the clone size are those of that table, but D and trimming were determined from the DNA. The sample records 250,000 to 350,000 clones, more than 75% being singletons. The germline V gene has CDR1 LNHDA and CDR2 SQIVND (reference sequence). This CDR3 spans 13 amino acids. Between the trimmed V and J ends, which lost 7 bases and 7 bases, there was a span of 16 bases. The receptor was isolated from a woman aged 50 to 65 who had recovered from COVID-19. The specimen sequenced was peripheral blood. The gene calls are TRBV19 and TRBJ1-2; a possible D gene is TRBD1 (5 bases). CDR3: CASNPQGLGGYTF. The DNA of the CDR3 is TGTGCCAGTAATCCCCAGGGATTAGGTGGCTACACCTTC.